This T cell receptor beta chain was identified during a study of cytotoxic CD8 clonotypes in ibrutinib-treated CLL. Only in-frame clones appear in the TCRdb table, and some are missing; sequencing was by immunoSEQ multiplex PCR. The sample comprises about 120,000 clones, approximately 58% of which are singletons, and 37% rests with the top ten. CDR1 and CDR2 from the germline V gene are SEHNR and FQNEAQ (reference sequence). Trimming took off 7 bases at V and 4 bases at J, with 15 bases between the two ends. CDR3 size: 14 residues. Cryopreserved PBMCs provided about 2 micrograms of genomic DNA for the TCR beta libraries. Study-level results: Public clonotypes, rarely seen, contracted or held steady on treatment.

As concerns this clone: What it binds is unknown.

The sequence was obtained from a human donor with chronic lymphocytic leukemia. V is TRBV7-9 and J is TRBJ2-3, with no clear D. Here the sequenced sample was PBMCs, taken after 24 months of ibrutinib treatment. The CDR3: CASIPGSPPDTQYF. The CDR3 DNA is TGTGCCAGCATCCCGGGTAGCCCCCCAGATACGCAGTATTTT.